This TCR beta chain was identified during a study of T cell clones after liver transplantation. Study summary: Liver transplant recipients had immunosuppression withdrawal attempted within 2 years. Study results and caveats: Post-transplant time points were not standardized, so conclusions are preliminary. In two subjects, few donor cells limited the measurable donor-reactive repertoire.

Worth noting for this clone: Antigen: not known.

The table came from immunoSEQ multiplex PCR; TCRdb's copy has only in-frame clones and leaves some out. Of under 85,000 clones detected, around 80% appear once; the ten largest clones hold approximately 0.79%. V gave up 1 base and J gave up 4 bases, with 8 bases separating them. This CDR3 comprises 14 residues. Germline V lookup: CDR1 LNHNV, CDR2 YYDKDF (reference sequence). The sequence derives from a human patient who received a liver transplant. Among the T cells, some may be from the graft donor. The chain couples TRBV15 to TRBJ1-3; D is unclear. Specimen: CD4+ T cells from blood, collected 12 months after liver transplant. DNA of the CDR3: TGTGCCACCAGCAGAGCGACAACAGGAAACACCATATATTTT. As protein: CATSRATTGNTIYF.